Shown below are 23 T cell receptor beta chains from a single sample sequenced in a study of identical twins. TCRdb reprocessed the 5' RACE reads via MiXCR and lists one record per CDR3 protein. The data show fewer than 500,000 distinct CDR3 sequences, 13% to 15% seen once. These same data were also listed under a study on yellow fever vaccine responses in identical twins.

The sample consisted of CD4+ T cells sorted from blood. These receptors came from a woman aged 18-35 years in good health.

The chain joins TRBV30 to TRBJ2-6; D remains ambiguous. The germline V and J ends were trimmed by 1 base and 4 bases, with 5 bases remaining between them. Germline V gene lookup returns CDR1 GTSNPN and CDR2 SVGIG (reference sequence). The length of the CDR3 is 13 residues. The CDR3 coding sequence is TGTGCCTGGAGTGGTGTAGGGGCCAACGTCCTGACTTTC. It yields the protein CAWSGVGANVLTF.

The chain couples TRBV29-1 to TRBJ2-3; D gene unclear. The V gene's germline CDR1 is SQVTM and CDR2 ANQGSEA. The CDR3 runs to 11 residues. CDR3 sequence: CSISEADTQYF. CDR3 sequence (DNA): TGCAGTATTTCCGAGGCAGATACGCAGTATTTT.

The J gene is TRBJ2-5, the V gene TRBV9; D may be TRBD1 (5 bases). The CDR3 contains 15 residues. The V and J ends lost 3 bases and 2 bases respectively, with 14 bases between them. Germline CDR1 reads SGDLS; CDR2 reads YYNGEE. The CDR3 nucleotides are TGTGCCAGCAGCGCCGGTGCCAGGGAACAAGAGACCCAGTACTTC. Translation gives CASSAGAREQETQYF.

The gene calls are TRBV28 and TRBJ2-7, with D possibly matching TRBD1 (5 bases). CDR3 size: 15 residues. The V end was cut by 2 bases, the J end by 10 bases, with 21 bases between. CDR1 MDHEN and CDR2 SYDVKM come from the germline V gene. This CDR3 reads CASSLGDSLPYGQYF. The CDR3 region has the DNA TGTGCCAGCAGTTTAGGCGACAGCCTCCCCTACGGACAGTACTTC.

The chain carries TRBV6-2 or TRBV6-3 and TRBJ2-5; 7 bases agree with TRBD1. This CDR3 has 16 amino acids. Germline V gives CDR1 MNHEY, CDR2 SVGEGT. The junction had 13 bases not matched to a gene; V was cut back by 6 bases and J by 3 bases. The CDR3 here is CASSSDRGLREETQYF. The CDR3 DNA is TGTGCCAGCAGCTCAGATAGGGGGCTAAGAGAAGAGACCCAGTACTTC.

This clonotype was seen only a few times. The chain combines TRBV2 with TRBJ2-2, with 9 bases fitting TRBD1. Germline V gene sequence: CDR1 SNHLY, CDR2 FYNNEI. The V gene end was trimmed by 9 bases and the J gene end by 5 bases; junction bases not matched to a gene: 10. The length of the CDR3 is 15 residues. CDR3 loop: CARGGTGKATGELFF. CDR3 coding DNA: TGTGCCAGGGGGGGGACAGGGAAAGCGACCGGGGAGCTGTTTTTT.

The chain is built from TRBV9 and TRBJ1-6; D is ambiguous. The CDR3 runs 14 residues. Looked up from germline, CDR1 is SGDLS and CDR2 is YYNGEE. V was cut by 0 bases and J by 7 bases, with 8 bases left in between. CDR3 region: CASSVGQLNSPLHF. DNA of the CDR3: TGTGCCAGCAGCGTAGGTCAGCTAAATTCACCCCTCCACTTT.

The CDR3 DNA reads TGTGCCAGCAGTCTGACTAGCGGGAGGGCCGATGAGCAGTTCTTC. Translating gives CASSLTSGRADEQFF. This chain uses TRBV12-3 or TRBV12-4 with TRBJ2-1, with 14 bases aligning to TRBD2. The V segment lost 5 bases and the J segment 8 bases; nucleotides outside the gene matches: 5. The CDR3 is 15 amino acids.

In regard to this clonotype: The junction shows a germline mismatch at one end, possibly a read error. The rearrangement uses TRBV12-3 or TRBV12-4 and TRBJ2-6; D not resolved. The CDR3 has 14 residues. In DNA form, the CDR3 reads TGTGCCAGCAGCCCTCGGCTTGGGGTCAACGTCCTGACTTTC. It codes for CASSPRLGVNVLTF.

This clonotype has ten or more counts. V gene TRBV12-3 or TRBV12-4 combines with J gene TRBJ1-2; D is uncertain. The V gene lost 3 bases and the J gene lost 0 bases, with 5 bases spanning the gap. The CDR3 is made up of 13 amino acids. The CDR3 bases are TGTGCCAGCAGTTTGAATGCTAACTATGGCTACACCTTC. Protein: CASSLNANYGYTF.

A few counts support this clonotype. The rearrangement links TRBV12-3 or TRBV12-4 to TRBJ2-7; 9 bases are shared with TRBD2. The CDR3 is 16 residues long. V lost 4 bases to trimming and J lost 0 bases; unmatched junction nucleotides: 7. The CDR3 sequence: CASSSRLADVSYEQYF. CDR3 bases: TGTGCCAGCAGTTCTAGACTAGCGGATGTCTCCTACGAGCAGTACTTC.

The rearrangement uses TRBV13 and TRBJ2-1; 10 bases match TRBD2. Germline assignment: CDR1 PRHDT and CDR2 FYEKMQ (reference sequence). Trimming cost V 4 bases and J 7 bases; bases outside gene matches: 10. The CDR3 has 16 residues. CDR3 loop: CASSSRGGTSVNEQFF. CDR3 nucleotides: TGTGCCAGCAGCTCACGGGGGGGGACTAGCGTAAATGAGCAGTTCTTC.

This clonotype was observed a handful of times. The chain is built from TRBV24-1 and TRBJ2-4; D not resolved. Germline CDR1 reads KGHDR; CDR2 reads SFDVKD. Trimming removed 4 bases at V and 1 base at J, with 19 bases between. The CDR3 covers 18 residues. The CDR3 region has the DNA TGTGCCACCAGTGACCTTTTTGGACCTCCCCCCGCCAAAAACATTCAGTACTTC. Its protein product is CATSDLFGPPPAKNIQYF.

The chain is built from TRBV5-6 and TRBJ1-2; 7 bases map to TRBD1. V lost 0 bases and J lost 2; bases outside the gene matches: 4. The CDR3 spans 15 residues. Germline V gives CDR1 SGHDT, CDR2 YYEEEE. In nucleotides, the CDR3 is TGTGCCAGCAGCTTGGCCGGGACAGAAAACTATGGCTACACCTTC. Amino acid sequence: CASSLAGTENYGYTF.

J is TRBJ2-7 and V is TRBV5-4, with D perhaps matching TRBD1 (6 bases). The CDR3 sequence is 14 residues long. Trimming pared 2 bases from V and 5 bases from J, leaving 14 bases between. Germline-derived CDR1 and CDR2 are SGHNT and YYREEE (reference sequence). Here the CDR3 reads CASSLSRGSHEQYF. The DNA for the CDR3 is TGTGCCAGCAGCTTATCCAGGGGTTCCCACGAGCAGTACTTC.

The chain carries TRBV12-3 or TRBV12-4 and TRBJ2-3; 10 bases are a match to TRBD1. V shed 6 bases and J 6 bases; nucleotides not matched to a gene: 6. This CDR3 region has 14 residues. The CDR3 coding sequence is TGTGCCAGCAGGCCGGGACAGGGGCGGGATACGCAGTATTTT. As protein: CASRPGQGRDTQYF.

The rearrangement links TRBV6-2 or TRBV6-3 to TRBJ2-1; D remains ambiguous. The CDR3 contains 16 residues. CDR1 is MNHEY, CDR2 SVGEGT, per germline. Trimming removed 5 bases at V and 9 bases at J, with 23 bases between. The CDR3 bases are TGTGCCAGCAGTCCGCGATGGCAGAGCTTCGTTACTGAGCAGTTCTTC. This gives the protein CASSPRWQSFVTEQFF.

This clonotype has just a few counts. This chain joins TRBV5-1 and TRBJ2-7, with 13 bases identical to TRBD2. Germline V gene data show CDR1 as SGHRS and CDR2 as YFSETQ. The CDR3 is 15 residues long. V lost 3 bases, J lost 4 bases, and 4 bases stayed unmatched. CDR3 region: CASSWTSGSRYEQYF. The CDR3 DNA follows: TGCGCCAGCAGCTGGACTAGCGGGAGTCGGTACGAGCAGTACTTC.

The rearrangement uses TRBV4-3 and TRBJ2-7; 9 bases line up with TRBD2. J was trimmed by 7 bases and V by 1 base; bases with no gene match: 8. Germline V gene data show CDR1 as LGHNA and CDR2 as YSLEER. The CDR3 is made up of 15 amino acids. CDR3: CASSQVTGTSREQYF. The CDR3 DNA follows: TGCGCCAGCAGCCAAGTTACCGGGACTAGCAGGGAGCAGTACTTC.

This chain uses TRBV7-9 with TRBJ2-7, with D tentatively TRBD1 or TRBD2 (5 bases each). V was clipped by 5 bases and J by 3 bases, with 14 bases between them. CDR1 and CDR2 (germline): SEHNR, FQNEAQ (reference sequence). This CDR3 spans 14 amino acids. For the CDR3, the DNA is TGTGCCAGCAGCACATCCGGGACGAGCTACGAGCAGTACTTC. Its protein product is CASSTSGTSYEQYF.

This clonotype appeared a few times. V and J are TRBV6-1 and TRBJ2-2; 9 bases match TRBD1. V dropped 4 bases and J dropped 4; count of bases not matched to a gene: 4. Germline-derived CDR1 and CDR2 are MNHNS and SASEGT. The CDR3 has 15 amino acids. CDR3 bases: TGTGCCAGCAGTGCAAACAGGGGGCCCACCGGGGAGCTGTTTTTT. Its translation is CASSANRGPTGELFF.

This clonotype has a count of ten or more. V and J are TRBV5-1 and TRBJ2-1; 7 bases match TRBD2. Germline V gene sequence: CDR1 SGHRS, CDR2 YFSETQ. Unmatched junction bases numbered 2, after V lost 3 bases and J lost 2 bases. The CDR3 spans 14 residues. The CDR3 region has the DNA TGCGCCAGCAGCTGGCGGGAGCCCTACAATGAGCAGTTCTTC. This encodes CASSWREPYNEQFF.

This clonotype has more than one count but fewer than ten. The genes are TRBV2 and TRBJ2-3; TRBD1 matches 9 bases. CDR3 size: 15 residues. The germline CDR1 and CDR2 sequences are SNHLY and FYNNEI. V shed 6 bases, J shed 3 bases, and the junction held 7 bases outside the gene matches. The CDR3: CASSPGQGLTDTQYF. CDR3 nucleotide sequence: TGTGCCAGCAGCCCGGGACAGGGTTTGACAGATACGCAGTATTTT.